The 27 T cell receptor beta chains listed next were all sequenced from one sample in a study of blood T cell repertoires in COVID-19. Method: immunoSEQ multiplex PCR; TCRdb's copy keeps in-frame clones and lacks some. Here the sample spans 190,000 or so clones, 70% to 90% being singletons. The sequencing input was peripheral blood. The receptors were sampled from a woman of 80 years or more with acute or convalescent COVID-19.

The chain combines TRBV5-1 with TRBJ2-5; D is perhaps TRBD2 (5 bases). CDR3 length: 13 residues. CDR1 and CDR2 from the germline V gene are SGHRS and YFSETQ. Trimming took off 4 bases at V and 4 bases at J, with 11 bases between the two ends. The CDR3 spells CASSTGNLETQYF. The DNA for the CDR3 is TGCGCCAGCAGCACCGGGAACTTAGAGACCCAGTACTTC.

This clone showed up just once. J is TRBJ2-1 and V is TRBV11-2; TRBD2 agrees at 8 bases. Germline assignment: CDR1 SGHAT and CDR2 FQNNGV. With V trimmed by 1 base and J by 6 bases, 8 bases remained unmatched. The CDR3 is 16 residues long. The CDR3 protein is CASSLVAGPLFNEQFF. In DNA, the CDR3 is TGTGCCAGCAGCTTAGTAGCGGGACCACTCTTCAATGAGCAGTTCTTC.

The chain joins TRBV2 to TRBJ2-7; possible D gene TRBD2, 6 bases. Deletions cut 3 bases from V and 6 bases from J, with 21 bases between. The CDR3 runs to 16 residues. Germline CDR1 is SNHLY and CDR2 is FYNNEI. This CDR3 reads CASSEPRGIVLGEQYF. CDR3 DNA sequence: TGTGCCAGCAGTGAGCCCCGCGGGATCGTTTTGGGCGAGCAGTACTTC.

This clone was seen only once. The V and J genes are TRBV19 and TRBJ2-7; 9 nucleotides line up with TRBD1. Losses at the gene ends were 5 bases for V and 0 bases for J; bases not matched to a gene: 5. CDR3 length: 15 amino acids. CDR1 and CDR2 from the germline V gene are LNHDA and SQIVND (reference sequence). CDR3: CASSVGTGYSYEQYF. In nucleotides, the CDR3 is TGTGCCAGTAGTGTCGGGACAGGGTACTCCTACGAGCAGTACTTC.

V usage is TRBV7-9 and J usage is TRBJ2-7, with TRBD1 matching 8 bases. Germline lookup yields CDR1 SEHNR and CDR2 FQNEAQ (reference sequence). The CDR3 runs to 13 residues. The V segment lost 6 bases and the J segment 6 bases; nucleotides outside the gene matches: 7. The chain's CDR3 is CASRRGQGSEQYF. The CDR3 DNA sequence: TGTGCCAGCAGACGCGGACAGGGTAGCGAGCAGTACTTC.

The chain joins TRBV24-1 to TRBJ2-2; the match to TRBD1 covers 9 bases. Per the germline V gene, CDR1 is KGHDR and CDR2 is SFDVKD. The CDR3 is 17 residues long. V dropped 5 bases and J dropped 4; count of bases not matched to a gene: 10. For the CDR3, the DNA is TGTGCCACCAGTGGGGAACAGGGGGCAGGGGTCACCGGGGAGCTGTTTTTT. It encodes CATSGEQGAGVTGELFF.

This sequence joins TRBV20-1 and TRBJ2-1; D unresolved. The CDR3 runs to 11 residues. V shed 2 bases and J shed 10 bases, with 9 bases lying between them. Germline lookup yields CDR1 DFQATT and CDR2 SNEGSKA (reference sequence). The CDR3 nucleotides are TGCAGTGCTAGAATTAGCAAGGAGCAGTTCTTC. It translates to CSARISKEQFF.

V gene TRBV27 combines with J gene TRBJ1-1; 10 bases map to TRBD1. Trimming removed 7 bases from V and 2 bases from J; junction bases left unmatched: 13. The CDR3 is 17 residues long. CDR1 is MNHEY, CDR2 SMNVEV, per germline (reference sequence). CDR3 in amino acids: CASTLTGGEKRNTEAFF. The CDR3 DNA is TGTGCCAGCACCCTGACAGGGGGCGAAAAAAGAAACACTGAAGCTTTCTTT.

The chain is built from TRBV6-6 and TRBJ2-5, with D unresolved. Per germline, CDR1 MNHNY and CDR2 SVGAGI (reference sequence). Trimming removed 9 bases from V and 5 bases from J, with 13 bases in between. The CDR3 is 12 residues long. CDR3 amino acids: CASKISQETQYF. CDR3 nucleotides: TGTGCCAGTAAAATCTCCCAGGAGACCCAGTACTTC.

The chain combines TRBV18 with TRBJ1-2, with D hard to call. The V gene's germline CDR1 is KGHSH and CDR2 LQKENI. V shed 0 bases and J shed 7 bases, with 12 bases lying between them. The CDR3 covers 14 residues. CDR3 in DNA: TGTGCCAGCTCACCACCAGCTCGGGAGGGTGGCTACACCTTC. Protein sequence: CASSPPAREGGYTF.

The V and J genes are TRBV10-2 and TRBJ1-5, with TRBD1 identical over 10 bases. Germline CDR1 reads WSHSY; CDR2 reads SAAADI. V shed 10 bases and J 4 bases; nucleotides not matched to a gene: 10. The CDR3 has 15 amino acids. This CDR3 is CATKPGTGDNQPQHF. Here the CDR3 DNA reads TGCGCCACCAAACCCGGGACAGGGGATAATCAGCCCCAGCATTTT.

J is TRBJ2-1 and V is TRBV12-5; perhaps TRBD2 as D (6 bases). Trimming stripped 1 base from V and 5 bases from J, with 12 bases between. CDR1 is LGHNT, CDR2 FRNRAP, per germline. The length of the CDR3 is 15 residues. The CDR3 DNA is TGTGCTAGTGGTTTGGCGGCGGGGAGTCACAATGAGCAGTTCTTC. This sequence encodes CASGLAAGSHNEQFF.

CDR3 loop: CASSIYGGSSYEQYF. The CDR3 nucleotides are TGTGCCAGTAGTATATACGGGGGGAGCTCCTACGAGCAGTACTTC. The chain uses TRBV19 and TRBJ2-7, with TRBD2 matching over 7 bases. The CDR3 covers 15 residues. The V gene end was trimmed by 2 bases and the J gene end by 0 bases; junction bases not matched to a gene: 4. Germline V CDR1 and CDR2: LNHDA, SQIVND (reference sequence).

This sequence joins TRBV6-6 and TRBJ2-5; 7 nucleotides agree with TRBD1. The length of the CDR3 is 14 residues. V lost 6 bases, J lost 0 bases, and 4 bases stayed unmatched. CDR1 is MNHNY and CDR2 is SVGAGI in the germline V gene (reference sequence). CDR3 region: CASSHRGDQETQYF. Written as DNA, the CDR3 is TGTGCCAGCAGCCACAGGGGTGACCAAGAGACCCAGTACTTC.

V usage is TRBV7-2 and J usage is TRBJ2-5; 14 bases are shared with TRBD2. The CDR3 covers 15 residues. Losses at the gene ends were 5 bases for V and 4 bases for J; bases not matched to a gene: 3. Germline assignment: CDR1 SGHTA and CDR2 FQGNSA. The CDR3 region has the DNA TGTGCCAGCAGCATGACTAGCGGGGGGGGAGAGACCCAGTACTTC. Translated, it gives CASSMTSGGGETQYF. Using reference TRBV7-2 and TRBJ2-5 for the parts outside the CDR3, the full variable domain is GAGVSQSPSNKVTEKGKDVELRCDPISGHTALYWYRQSLGQGLEFLIYFQGNSAPDKSGLPSDRFSAERTGGSVSTLTIQRTQQEDSAVYLCASSMTSGGGETQYFGPGTRLLVL.

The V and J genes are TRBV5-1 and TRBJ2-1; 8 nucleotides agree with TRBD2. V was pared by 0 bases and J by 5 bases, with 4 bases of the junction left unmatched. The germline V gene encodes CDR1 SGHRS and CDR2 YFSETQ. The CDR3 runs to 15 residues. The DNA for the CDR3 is TGCGCCAGCAGCTTGGTGATTAGCGGGGACAATGAGCAGTTCTTC. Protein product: CASSLVISGDNEQFF.

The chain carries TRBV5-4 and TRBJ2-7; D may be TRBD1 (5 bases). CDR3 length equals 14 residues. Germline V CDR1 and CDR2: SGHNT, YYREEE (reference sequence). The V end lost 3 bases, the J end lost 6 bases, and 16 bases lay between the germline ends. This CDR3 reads CASSSARGPLEQYF. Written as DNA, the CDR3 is TGTGCCAGCAGCTCCGCAAGGGGTCCGCTCGAGCAGTACTTC.

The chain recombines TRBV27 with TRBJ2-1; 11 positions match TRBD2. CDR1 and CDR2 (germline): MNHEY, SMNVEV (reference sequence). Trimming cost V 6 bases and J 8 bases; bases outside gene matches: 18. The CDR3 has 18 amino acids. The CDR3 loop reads CASSYFLAGGPRWDEQFF. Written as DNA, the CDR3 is TGTGCCAGCAGCTATTTTCTAGCGGGAGGCCCGCGGTGGGATGAGCAGTTCTTC.

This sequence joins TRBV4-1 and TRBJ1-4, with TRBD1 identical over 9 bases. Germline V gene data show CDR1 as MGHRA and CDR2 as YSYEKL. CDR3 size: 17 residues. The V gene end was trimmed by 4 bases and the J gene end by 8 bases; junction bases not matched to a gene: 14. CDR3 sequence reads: CASSLHKGTGLDEKLFF. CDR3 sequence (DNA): TGCGCCAGCAGCCTCCACAAAGGGACAGGGCTTGACGAAAAACTGTTTTTT.

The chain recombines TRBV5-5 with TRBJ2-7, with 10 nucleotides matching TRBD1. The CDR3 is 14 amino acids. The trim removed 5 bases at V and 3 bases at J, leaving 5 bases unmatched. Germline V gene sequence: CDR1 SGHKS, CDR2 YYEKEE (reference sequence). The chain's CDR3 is CASRSRTGGYEQYF. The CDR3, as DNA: TGTGCCAGCAGATCCCGGACAGGGGGCTACGAGCAGTACTTC.

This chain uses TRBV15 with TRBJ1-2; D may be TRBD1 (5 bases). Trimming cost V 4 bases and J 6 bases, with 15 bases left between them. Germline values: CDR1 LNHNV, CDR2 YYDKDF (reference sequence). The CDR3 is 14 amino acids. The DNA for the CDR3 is TGTGCCACCAGCACGGAGGGGCGGTCGGATGGCTACACCTTC. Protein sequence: CATSTEGRSDGYTF.

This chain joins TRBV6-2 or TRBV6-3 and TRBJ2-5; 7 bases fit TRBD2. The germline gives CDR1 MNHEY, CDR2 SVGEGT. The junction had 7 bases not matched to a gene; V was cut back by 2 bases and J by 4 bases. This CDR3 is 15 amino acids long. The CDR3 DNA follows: TGTGCCAGCAGTTACGGGGGGGTACGGGGAGAGACCCAGTACTTC. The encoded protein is CASSYGGVRGETQYF.

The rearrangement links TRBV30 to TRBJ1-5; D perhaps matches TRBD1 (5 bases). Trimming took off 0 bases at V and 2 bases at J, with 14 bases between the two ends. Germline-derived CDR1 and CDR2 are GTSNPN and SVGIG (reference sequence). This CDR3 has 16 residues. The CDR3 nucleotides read TGTGCCTGGAGTGTAATGTCGGCGGGGGGCAATCAGCCCCAGCATTTT. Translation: CAWSVMSAGGNQPQHF.

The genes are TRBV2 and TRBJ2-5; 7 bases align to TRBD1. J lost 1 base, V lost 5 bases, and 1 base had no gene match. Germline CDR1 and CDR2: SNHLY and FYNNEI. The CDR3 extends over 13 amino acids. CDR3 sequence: CASSRDSQETQYF. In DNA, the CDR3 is TGTGCCAGCAGTCGGGACAGCCAAGAGACCCAGTACTTC.

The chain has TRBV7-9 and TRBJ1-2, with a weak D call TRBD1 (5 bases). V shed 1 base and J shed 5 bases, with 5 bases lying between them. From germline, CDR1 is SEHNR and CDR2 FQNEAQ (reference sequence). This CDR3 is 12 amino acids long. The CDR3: CASSLEGYGYTF. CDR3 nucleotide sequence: TGTGCCAGCAGCTTAGAGGGGTATGGCTACACCTTC.

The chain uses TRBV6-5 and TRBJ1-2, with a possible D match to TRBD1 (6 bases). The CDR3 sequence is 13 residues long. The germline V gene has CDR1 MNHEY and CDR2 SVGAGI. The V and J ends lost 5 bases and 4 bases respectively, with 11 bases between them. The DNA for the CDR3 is TGTGCCAGCAGTCAGGCAGGGGTCTATGGCTACACCTTC. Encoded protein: CASSQAGVYGYTF.

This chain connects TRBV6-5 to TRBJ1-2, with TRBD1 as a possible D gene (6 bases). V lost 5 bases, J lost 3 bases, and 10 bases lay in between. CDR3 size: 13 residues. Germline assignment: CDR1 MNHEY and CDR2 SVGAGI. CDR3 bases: TGTGCCAGCAGTCCCGGACAGCACTATGGCTACACCTTC. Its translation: CASSPGQHYGYTF.